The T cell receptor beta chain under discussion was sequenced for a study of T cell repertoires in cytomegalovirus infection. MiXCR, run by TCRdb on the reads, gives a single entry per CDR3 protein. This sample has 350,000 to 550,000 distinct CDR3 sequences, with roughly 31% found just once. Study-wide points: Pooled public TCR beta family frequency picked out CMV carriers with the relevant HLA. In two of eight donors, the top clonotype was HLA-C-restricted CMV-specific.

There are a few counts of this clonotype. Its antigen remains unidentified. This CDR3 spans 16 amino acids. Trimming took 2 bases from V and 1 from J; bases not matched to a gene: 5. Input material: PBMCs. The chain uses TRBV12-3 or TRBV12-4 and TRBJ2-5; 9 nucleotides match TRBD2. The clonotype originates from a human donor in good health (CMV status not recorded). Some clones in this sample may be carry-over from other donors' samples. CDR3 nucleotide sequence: TGTGCCAGCAGTTTACGGGCGGGGGGGCCCCAAGAGACCCAGTACTTC. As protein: CASSLRAGGPQETQYF.